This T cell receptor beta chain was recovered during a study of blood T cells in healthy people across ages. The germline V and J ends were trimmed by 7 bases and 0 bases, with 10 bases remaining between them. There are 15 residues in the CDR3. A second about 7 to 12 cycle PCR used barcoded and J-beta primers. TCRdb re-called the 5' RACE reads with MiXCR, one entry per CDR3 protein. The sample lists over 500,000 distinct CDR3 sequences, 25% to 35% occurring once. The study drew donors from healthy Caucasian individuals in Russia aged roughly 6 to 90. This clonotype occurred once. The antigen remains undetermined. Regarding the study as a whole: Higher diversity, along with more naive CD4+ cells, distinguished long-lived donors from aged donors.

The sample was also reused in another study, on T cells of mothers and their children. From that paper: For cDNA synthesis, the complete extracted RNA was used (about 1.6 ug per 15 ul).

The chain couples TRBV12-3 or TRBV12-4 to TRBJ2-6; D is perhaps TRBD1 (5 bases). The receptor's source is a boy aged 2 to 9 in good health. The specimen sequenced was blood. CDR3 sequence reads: CASISDSSGANVLTF. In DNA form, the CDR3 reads TGTGCCAGCATATCCGACAGCTCTGGGGCCAACGTCCTGACTTTC.